The next 27 T cell receptor beta chains were all read from a single sample in a study of CD8+CD57+ T cells in acquired aplastic anemia. TCR beta VDJ and CDR3 profiling used genomic DNA as template. TCRdb fed the reads into MiXCR, producing one record per CDR3 protein. The sample lists some 130,000 distinct CDR3 sequences; more than 35% were seen once. The material sequenced was sorted CD4+, CD8+, or CD8+CD57+ T cells (not recorded which) from PBMCs. The receptors shown here come from a human donor in good health, serving as a control.

This chain links TRBV10-3 with TRBJ1-6; possible D gene TRBD1, 5 bases. The CDR3 extends over 12 amino acids. Trimming removed 10 bases from V and 9 bases from J, with 13 bases in between. CDR1 ENHRY and CDR2 SYGVKD come from the germline V gene. In DNA form, the CDR3 reads TGTGCCAGCAGAGAACAGGTTTCACCCCTCCACTTT. Translated, it gives CASREQVSPLHF.

This clonotype was counted only a few times. The J gene is TRBJ2-1, the V gene TRBV11-2; TRBD2 matches 12 bases. This CDR3 region has 16 residues. The J segment lost 7 bases and the V segment lost 8 bases, leaving 12 bases of the junction unmatched. CDR1 is SGHAT and CDR2 is FQNNGV in the germline V gene. The CDR3 is CASFPGGLAGGNEQFF. CDR3 sequence (DNA): TGTGCCAGCTTCCCCGGGGGCCTAGCGGGGGGGAATGAGCAGTTCTTC.

This clonotype was detected many times. V usage is TRBV2 and J usage is TRBJ2-1; D not resolved. CDR1 and CDR2 (germline): SNHLY, FYNNEI. The CDR3 contains 15 residues. V lost 5 bases and J lost 0, with 11 bases in between. As DNA, the CDR3 is TGTGCCAGCAGTTACGACCGCAGCTCCTACAATGAGCAGTTCTTC. Protein: CASSYDRSSYNEQFF.

This clonotype was picked up a small number of times. This chain connects TRBV28 to TRBJ1-1; D might be TRBD1 (5 bases). Trimming cost V 6 bases and J 1 base, with 18 bases left between them. This CDR3 is 16 amino acids long. Germline loops: CDR1 MDHEN, CDR2 SYDVKM. The CDR3 DNA reads TGTGCCAGCAGCCCCCCCCAGGGTGCGGGGAACACTGAAGCTTTCTTT. Protein sequence: CASSPPQGAGNTEAFF.

The sample holds many counts of this clonotype. The rearrangement uses TRBV7-2 and TRBJ2-1; D call uncertain. Germline-derived CDR1 and CDR2 are SGHTA and FQGNSA. CDR3 size: 12 residues. Trimming left V 1 base short and J 10 bases short, with 8 bases between. The CDR3 loop reads CASSLDIREQFF. CDR3 sequence (DNA): TGTGCCAGCAGCTTAGACATTAGGGAGCAGTTCTTC.

This clonotype was seen more than once but under ten times. The gene calls are TRBV5-5 and TRBJ1-6, with D tentatively TRBD1 (5 bases). V lost 3 bases and J lost 7, with 17 bases in between. The germline V gene has CDR1 SGHKS and CDR2 YYEKEE (reference sequence). CDR3 size: 16 residues. The CDR3 DNA is TGTGCCAGCAGCTCATCAGTATGGGGCCCGAATTCACCCCTCCACTTT. Protein product: CASSSSVWGPNSPLHF.

The sample holds one count of this clonotype. The chain links TRBV14 to TRBJ2-1, with 16 bases that match TRBD2. Germline V lookup: CDR1 SGHDN, CDR2 FVKESK. V gave up 4 bases and J gave up 6 bases; unmatched junction bases: 9. The CDR3 length is 18 residues. The chain's CDR3 is CASSPLTGTSGRANEQFF. CDR3 nucleotides: TGTGCCAGCAGCCCCCTTACCGGGACTAGCGGGAGGGCCAATGAGCAGTTCTTC.

This clonotype was observed at least ten times. CDR3: CASSDLRSGGALQPQHF. For the CDR3, the DNA is TGTGCCAGCAGTGATCTCCGTTCAGGGGGCGCATTGCAGCCCCAGCATTTT. The genes are TRBV6-1 and TRBJ1-5; 8 nucleotides match TRBD1. J lost 7 bases, V lost 3 bases, and 14 bases had no gene match. The CDR3 consists of 17 residues. Germline V CDR1 and CDR2: MNHNS, SASEGT.

The V gene is TRBV27, the J gene TRBJ1-5; no firm D call. Germline V gives CDR1 MNHEY, CDR2 SMNVEV (reference sequence). The CDR3 totals 13 residues. Trimming pared 6 bases from V and 7 bases from J, leaving 13 bases between. CDR3 region: CASRGREGQPQHF. Here the CDR3 DNA reads TGTGCCAGCAGGGGAAGGGAGGGCCAGCCCCAGCATTTT.

This clonotype showed up many times. The chain links TRBV29-1 to TRBJ1-4; no definite D call. The V gene's germline CDR1 is SQVTM and CDR2 ANQGSEA. The CDR3 covers 12 residues. Trimming removed 8 bases at V and 3 bases at J, with 10 bases between. CDR3: CSFRASNEKLFF. In nucleotides, the CDR3 is TGCAGCTTCCGGGCCTCTAATGAAAAACTGTTTTTT.

V is TRBV18 and J is TRBJ1-5; 7 nucleotides match TRBD1. Germline-derived CDR1 and CDR2 are KGHSH and LQKENI. The CDR3 loop spans 15 amino acids. Trimming cost V 5 bases and J 4 bases; bases outside gene matches: 8. For the CDR3, the DNA is TGTGCCAGCTCATATACTCAGGGGGGGAATCAGCCCCAGCATTTT. Its translation: CASSYTQGGNQPQHF.

The chain carries TRBV6-5 and TRBJ1-2, with TRBD1 as a possible D gene (5 bases). Per the germline V gene, CDR1 is MNHEY and CDR2 is SVGAGI. This CDR3 comprises 13 residues. V was shortened by 2 bases and J by 3 bases, with 7 bases between the two germline ends. In nucleotides, the CDR3 is TGTGCCAGCAGTTACGTGGGGGACTATGGCTACACCTTC. The encoded protein is CASSYVGDYGYTF.

This clonotype appeared many times. The rearrangement links TRBV2 to TRBJ2-5, with D maybe TRBD2 (5 bases). Looked up from germline, CDR1 is SNHLY and CDR2 is FYNNEI. The CDR3 sequence is 13 residues long. V was trimmed by 6 bases and J by 2 bases, leaving 10 bases between them. The CDR3 spells CASRYGVQETQYF. CDR3 sequence (DNA): TGTGCCAGCAGGTACGGGGTACAAGAGACCCAGTACTTC.

The table lists this clonotype with many counts. The chain has TRBV7-2 and TRBJ1-2, with TRBD1 matching over 7 bases. The V segment lost 5 bases and the J segment 5 bases; nucleotides outside the gene matches: 8. The CDR3 is 14 amino acids. CDR1 is SGHTA, CDR2 FQGNSA, per germline. The CDR3: CASSPGTALYGYTF. The CDR3 DNA reads as TGTGCCAGCAGCCCGGGGACAGCCCTGTATGGCTACACCTTC.

This clonotype was seen repeatedly, ten times or more. The chain carries TRBV12-3 or TRBV12-4 and TRBJ2-1; D call uncertain. CDR3 length: 15 amino acids. Deletions cut 5 bases from V and 4 bases from J, with 15 bases between. CDR3 amino acids: CASSPDTVQYNEQFF. The CDR3 DNA follows: TGTGCCAGCAGTCCCGATACAGTCCAGTACAATGAGCAGTTCTTC.

A few counts support this clonotype. The chain recombines TRBV24-1 with TRBJ2-7; D gene ambiguous. The CDR3 runs to 11 residues. V was clipped by 10 bases and J by 3 bases, with 9 bases between them. Germline V lookup: CDR1 KGHDR, CDR2 SFDVKD. The CDR3 sequence: CATPHSYEQYF. In DNA, the CDR3 is TGTGCCACTCCTCATAGCTACGAGCAGTACTTC.

This clonotype came up many times. The genes are TRBV10-1 and TRBJ1-2, with 7 bases aligning to TRBD1. J was trimmed by 3 bases and V by 5 bases; bases with no gene match: 3. CDR1 is WNHNN and CDR2 is SYGVQD in the germline V gene (reference sequence). The CDR3 sequence is 13 residues long. CDR3 residues: CASSPDRDYGYTF. The CDR3 DNA sequence: TGCGCCAGCAGTCCTGACAGGGACTATGGCTACACCTTC.

In this sample, this clonotype turned up many times. The genes are TRBV20-1 and TRBJ2-5; 14 nucleotides agree with TRBD2. The CDR3 is made up of 17 amino acids. V lost 2 bases to trimming and J lost 7 bases; unmatched junction nucleotides: 12. Germline loops: CDR1 DFQATT, CDR2 SNEGSKA (reference sequence). The CDR3 bases are TGCAGTGCTAGAAAAATTGGACTAGCGGGAGGATTCGGGACCCAGTACTTC. Translated: CSARKIGLAGGFGTQYF.

This clonotype was counted at least ten times. It may be a read error: a sequence one base away is much more abundant. The rearrangement joins TRBV24-1 to TRBJ1-2; TRBD1 aligns across 8 bases. With 9 bases clipped from V and 7 bases from J, the junction kept 9 bases outside the gene matches. In germline, CDR1 is KGHDR, CDR2 SFDVKD. This CDR3 spans 13 amino acids. CDR3 in DNA: TGTGCCACCCAGGGGGCGCAGGACTGTGGCTACACCTTC. It specifies CATQGAQDCGYTF.

The rearrangement links TRBV20-1 to TRBJ2-2; D not certain. V was trimmed by 3 bases and J by 6 bases, leaving 17 bases between them. This CDR3 is 15 amino acids long. CDR1 DFQATT and CDR2 SNEGSKA come from the germline V gene (reference sequence). CDR3 sequence: CSAREPSSGAGELFF. Here the CDR3 DNA reads TGCAGTGCTAGGGAACCTAGTTCTGGAGCCGGGGAGCTGTTTTTT.

Notes on this clonotype: A much larger clone is a single base away; this may be a read error. The chain combines TRBV15 with TRBJ1-4, with D possibly being TRBD1 (6 bases). This CDR3 comprises 16 residues. The germline V gene encodes CDR1 LNHNV and CDR2 YYDKDF (reference sequence). The CDR3 loop reads CATSSVMGATNEELSF. CDR3 sequence (DNA): TGTGCCACCAGCAGTGTGATGGGGGCAACTAATGAAGAACTGTCTTTT.

This clonotype was observed many times. The gene calls are TRBV6-4 and TRBJ1-6, with a possible D match to TRBD1 (5 bases). Trimming took 2 bases from V and 3 from J, leaving 11 bases between them. Germline assignment: CDR1 MRHNA and CDR2 SNTAGT. CDR3 length equals 16 residues. The CDR3 loop reads CASSDPGHVYNSPLHF. The CDR3 bases are TGTGCCAGCAGTGACCCCGGACACGTCTATAATTCACCCCTCCACTTT.

This clonotype occurred many times. J is TRBJ1-1 and V is TRBV19; D is perhaps TRBD1 (6 bases). Germline values: CDR1 LNHDA, CDR2 SQIVND (reference sequence). The CDR3 is made up of 14 amino acids. The V and J ends lost 6 bases and 6 bases respectively, with 17 bases between them. The CDR3 nucleotides are TGTGCCAGTAGACTCGCTCCCCAGGGGTCTGAAGCTTTCTTT. Encoded protein: CASRLAPQGSEAFF.

The V and J genes are TRBV29-1 and TRBJ2-7; either TRBD1 or TRBD2 may fit D (5 bases each). Between the trimmed V and J ends, which lost 4 bases and 9 bases, there was a span of 19 bases. The CDR3 is 13 amino acids. CDR1 and CDR2 (germline): SQVTM, ANQGSEA. Written as DNA, the CDR3 is TGCAGCGTTGTGGGGCAGGGACCGGGCGGGCAGTACTTC. Translated, it gives CSVVGQGPGGQYF.

This clonotype was seen more than once but under ten times. This sequence joins TRBV27 and TRBJ2-3; 8 bases fit TRBD1. The V gene's germline CDR1 is MNHEY and CDR2 SMNVEV (reference sequence). The V gene end was trimmed by 2 bases and the J gene end by 0 bases; junction bases not matched to a gene: 1. The CDR3 runs to 15 residues. CDR3 coding DNA: TGTGCCAGCAGTTTAAGGACAGGGAGCACAGATACGCAGTATTTT. The encoded protein is CASSLRTGSTDTQYF.

As DNA, the CDR3 is TGCAGTGCTAGAGATAGGCAGGGGGGCACTGAAGCTTTCTTT. It translates to CSARDRQGGTEAFF. The V and J genes are TRBV20-1 and TRBJ1-1; 7 bases are a match to TRBD1. Germline CDR1 DFQATT, CDR2 SNEGSKA (reference sequence). J gave up 4 bases and V 0 bases, and 5 bases lay outside the gene matches. The CDR3 consists of 14 residues.

This clonotype was detected ten times or more. This chain joins TRBV20-1 and TRBJ2-1; 8 bases line up with TRBD2. Germline loops: CDR1 DFQATT, CDR2 SNEGSKA (reference sequence). V shed 1 base and J 3 bases; nucleotides not matched to a gene: 8. This CDR3 spans 16 amino acids. The CDR3 bases are TGCAGTGCTAGAGGTGTGTTGGCGGGGGGCTACAATGAGCAGTTCTTC. It yields the protein CSARGVLAGGYNEQFF.